These T cell receptor beta chains were read from a single sample in a study of blood T cell repertoires in COVID-19. Generated by immunoSEQ multiplex PCR, the TCRdb table keeps only in-frame clones and is missing some. The repertoire holds 250,000 to 350,000 clones, about 90% seen once, with roughly 2.1% in the top ten. Material for sequencing was peripheral blood. Source of these receptors: a man aged 18 to 29 with active or convalescent COVID-19. Each CDR3 is given with its conserved first and last residue.

>13|TRBV19|TRBJ2-7
CASSGTGGYEQYF
>12|TRBV7-9|TRBJ1-1
CASSLGDREAFF
>15|TRBV19|TRBJ1-5
CASRDRGGQGRTQHF
>11|TRBV20-1|TRBJ1-2
CSARYGYGYTF
>12|TRBV28|TRBJ1-1
CASSYRGTEAFF
>15|TRBV7-2|TRBJ1-4
CATSAFLGSREKLFF
>14|TRBV4-3|TRBJ1-2
CASSRRGSNYGYTF
>16|TRBV11-3|TRBJ2-5
CASSLGAGGSQETQYF
>14|TRBV5-1|TRBJ2-7
CASSLDPGQNEQYF
>15|TRBV11-1|TRBJ2-1
CASSPQAGINNEQFF
>14|TRBV5-1|TRBJ2-5
CASSPGQDQETQYF
>16|TRBV7-2|TRBJ2-5
CASSLGSRGLWETQYF
>13|TRBV6-5|TRBJ1-5
CAIRQHSNQPQHF
>15|TRBV5-6|TRBJ1-2
CASSFVGADNYGYTF
>15|TRBV5-6|TRBJ1-2
CASSLDTVWFYGYTF
>16|TRBV11-2|TRBJ2-1
CASSPPPGPADNEQFF
>18|TRBV27|TRBJ1-6
CASSSPASGDIDNSPLHF
>15|TRBV9|TRBJ1-5
CASSPGTGANQPQHF
>11|TRBV29-1|TRBJ1-4
CSVEDVEKLFF
>15|TRBV7-2|TRBJ2-7
CASSLGDTTGWEQYF
>16|TRBV11-2|TRBJ1-3
CASSSHSDSAGNTIYF
>14|TRBV27|TRBJ1-1
CASSLYRRDTEAFF
>15|TRBV11-2|TRBJ1-2
CASSLTGAGSYGYTF
>15|TRBV27|TRBJ2-1
CASSYGTSGSNEQFF
>14|TRBV5-1|TRBJ1-2
CASSLGDTAYGYTF
>14|TRBV7-2|TRBJ2-1
CASSPIAANNEQFF
>14|TRBV7-2|TRBJ2-1
CASSLLASVNEQFF
>14|TRBV19|TRBJ2-7
CASSIGTGRYEQYF
>14|TRBV18|TRBJ2-7
CASSPSRGLGEQYF
>15|TRBV25-1|TRBJ1-2
CASSDPQTGGLGYTF
>18|TRBV6-1|TRBJ2-7
CASSDPGTGKVWAYEQYF
>17|TRBV19|TRBJ2-1
CASSLSQRESSYNEQFF
>15|TRBV9|TRBJ1-3
CASSPRDSSGNTIYF
>15|TRBV6-5|TRBJ1-3
CASSPGLTDGNTIYF
>14|TRBV3-1/TRBV3-2|TRBJ1-2
CASSSRQGLNGYTF
>18|TRBV4-1|TRBJ2-3
CASSQQGTSGRAGDTQYF
>16|TRBV2|TRBJ1-6
CASSAGQGVNNSPLHF
>14|TRBV27|TRBJ2-1
CASSTTSAYNEQFF
>13|TRBV27|TRBJ1-1
CASSWEARAEAFF
>13|TRBV28|TRBJ2-1
CASSFHGNNEQFF
>14|TRBV28|TRBJ2-7
CASISEKRTYEQYF
>16|TRBV4-3|TRBJ2-2
CASSQDIGGITGELFF
>16|TRBV2|TRBJ2-7
CASSFGGGRAAYEQYF